The 10 T cell receptor beta chains presented below share a single source sample, sequenced in a study of CD8+ T cells in alopecia areata. RNA, once extracted, was reverse transcribed into cDNA for use as the sequencing template. Data came from immunoSEQ multiplex PCR; TCRdb stores just in-frame clones and leaves some out. The sample yields some 170,000 clones, around 58% seen once. Described treatment: oral pan-JAK inhibitor, 5-10 mg twice daily. The material sequenced was CD4+ T cells sorted from blood, taken at approximately week 60, from a patient treated with tofacitinib. Receptors originate from a human donor with alopecia areata.

This clone was found a few times. The chain uses TRBV29-1 and TRBJ2-2; D is perhaps TRBD1 (6 bases). V dropped 6 bases and J dropped 4 bases, with 21 bases sitting between them. There are 16 residues in the CDR3. Per the germline V gene, CDR1 is SQVTM and CDR2 is ANQGSEA. CDR3 sequence (DNA): TGCAGCGTCGGGGACAAACCCCACCTGGGCACCGGGGAGCTGTTTTTT. Its protein is CSVGDKPHLGTGELFF.

The V and J genes are TRBV6-5 and TRBJ1-5, with 7 positions matching TRBD1. Losses at the gene ends were 6 bases for V and 3 bases for J; bases not matched to a gene: 8. The CDR3 is 15 amino acids. Looked up from germline, CDR1 is MNHEY and CDR2 is SVGAGI. CDR3 loop: CASRKGQAANQPQHF. The CDR3 coding sequence is TGTGCCAGCAGGAAAGGACAGGCGGCCAATCAGCCCCAGCATTTT.

The chain links TRBV7-9 to TRBJ2-6, with D possibly being TRBD2 (5 bases). Trimming took off 7 bases at V and 0 bases at J, with 13 bases between the two ends. The length of the CDR3 is 16 residues. Germline lookup yields CDR1 SEHNR and CDR2 FQNEAQ (reference sequence). CDR3 bases: TGTGCCAGCACCAAACTTAGCGCCTCTGGGGCCAACGTCCTGACTTTC. Amino acids: CASTKLSASGANVLTF.

V usage is TRBV28 and J usage is TRBJ2-5, with D maybe TRBD1 (7 bases). The CDR3 covers 14 residues. V was pared by 6 bases and J by 5 bases, with 16 bases between. Per the germline V gene, CDR1 is MDHEN and CDR2 is SYDVKM. This chain's CDR3 is CASRGTGDLETQYF. The CDR3 DNA follows: TGTGCCAGCAGAGGAACAGGGGACTTGGAGACCCAGTACTTC.

The chain uses TRBV4-2 and TRBJ2-2, with D uncertain. The V end was cut by 4 bases, the J end by 3 bases, with 12 bases between. This CDR3 has 15 amino acids. The germline CDR1 and CDR2 sequences are LGHNA and YNFKEQ. Written as DNA, the CDR3 is TGTGCCAGCAGCCCACAATTGCGTGACACCGGGGAGCTGTTTTTT. As protein: CASSPQLRDTGELFF.

This clone appeared many times. The CDR3 sequence is CAWSPRGGADTQYF. CDR3 in DNA: TGTGCCTGGAGTCCCAGGGGGGGGGCAGATACGCAGTATTTT. This sequence joins TRBV30 and TRBJ2-3; D is perhaps TRBD1 or TRBD2 (7 bases each). The CDR3 is 14 amino acids. Germline V gene lookup returns CDR1 GTSNPN and CDR2 SVGIG (reference sequence). Between the trimmed V and J ends, which lost 2 bases and 4 bases, there was a span of 13 bases.

J is TRBJ2-5 and V is TRBV15; no reliable D call. The CDR3 is made up of 14 amino acids. V was cut by 0 bases and J by 7 bases, with 12 bases left in between. Germline V CDR1 and CDR2: LNHNV, YYDKDF (reference sequence). The CDR3 is CATSRDLAPGTQYF. The CDR3 DNA reads TGTGCCACCAGCAGAGATCTGGCCCCTGGGACCCAGTACTTC.

The rearrangement uses TRBV29-1 and TRBJ2-6; either TRBD1 or TRBD2 may fit D (5 bases each). Trimming shortened V by 6 bases and J by 0 bases, and 18 bases separated the two germline ends. Germline values: CDR1 SQVTM, CDR2 ANQGSEA. The CDR3 is 17 amino acids. Written as DNA, the CDR3 is TGCAGCGTCCGAACTAGACAGAGTCACTCTGGGGCCAACGTCCTGACTTTC. It yields the protein CSVRTRQSHSGANVLTF.

This clone was seen a handful of times. The V call is TRBV2, the J call TRBJ1-1; the D gene is possibly TRBD1 (6 bases). This CDR3 contains 12 residues. V was cut by 6 bases and J by 8 bases, with 13 bases left in between. The germline CDR1 and CDR2 sequences are SNHLY and FYNNEI. CDR3: CASSLDRREAFF. The CDR3 bases are TGTGCCAGCAGCTTAGACAGGCGGGAAGCTTTCTTT.

The chain has TRBV7-8 and TRBJ2-2; D gene unclear. The CDR3 has 11 residues. Germline values: CDR1 SGHVS, CDR2 FQNEAQ. Deletions cut 5 bases from V and 9 bases from J, with 7 bases between. CDR3 sequence: CASSLIRELFF. In DNA, the CDR3 is TGTGCCAGCAGCCTTATCAGGGAGCTGTTTTTT.